The 9 T cell receptor beta chains listed next were all sequenced from one sample in a study of blood T cell repertoires in COVID-19. Sequencing was performed with immunoSEQ multiplex PCR; in TCRdb, only in-frame clones are kept and a portion is missing. The data contain about 100,000 clones, roughly 76% of them singletons. Sequencing was done on a sample of peripheral blood. Every receptor here comes from an elderly man with COVID-19, enrolled during active disease.

The chain carries TRBV5-4 and TRBJ1-2; D is possibly TRBD1 (5 bases). CDR3 length: 13 amino acids. Trimming took 0 bases from V and 12 from J, leaving 15 bases between them. CDR1 SGHNT and CDR2 YYREEE come from the germline V gene (reference sequence). DNA of the CDR3: TGTGCCAGCAGCTTGGCCGGACAAGGGCCCAACACCTTC. Residues: CASSLAGQGPNTF.

A single count supports this clone. The rearrangement links TRBV6-5 to TRBJ1-1; D perhaps matches TRBD1 (6 bases). Germline CDR1 reads MNHEY; CDR2 reads SVGAGI. V lost 0 bases, J lost 7 bases, and 12 bases lay in between. The CDR3 is 14 amino acids. The DNA of the CDR3 is TGTGCCAGCAGTTACTCGAAACAGGGAGTTGAAGCTTTCTTT. This gives the protein CASSYSKQGVEAFF.

Remarks on this clone: Other DNA sequences of this sample code for an identical CDR3. The genes are TRBV7-3 and TRBJ1-1; D possibly corresponds to TRBD1 (5 bases). Deletions cut 5 bases from V and 1 base from J, with 8 bases between. This CDR3 has 13 residues. Germline V CDR1 and CDR2: SGHTA, FQGTGA. The CDR3 region has the DNA TGTGCCAGCAGCAGAGACAGGAACACTGAAGCTTTCTTT. This encodes CASSRDRNTEAFF.

This clone has a handful of counts. This rearrangement joins TRBV5-1 to TRBJ2-5; tentative D call: TRBD2 (5 bases). The CDR3 is 14 amino acids. V was pared by 1 base and J by 4 bases, with 11 bases between. Germline-derived CDR1 and CDR2 are SGHRS and YFSETQ. The CDR3 protein is CASSLTGVGETQYF. CDR3 in DNA: TGCGCCAGCAGCTTGACCGGGGTCGGAGAGACCCAGTACTTC. Full variable domain (remainder filled in from reference TRBV5-1 and TRBJ2-5): KAGVTQTPRYLIKTRGQQVTLSCSPISGHRSVSWYQQTPGQGLQFLFEYFSETQRNKGNFPGRFSGRQFSNSRSEMNVSTLELGDSALYLCASSLTGVGETQYFGPGTRLLVL.

This chain connects TRBV7-2 to TRBJ2-1; 13 bases line up with TRBD2. The CDR3 is 15 residues long. V lost 5 bases to trimming and J lost 7 bases; unmatched junction nucleotides: 5. Germline V gene sequence: CDR1 SGHTA, CDR2 FQGNSA. The CDR3 reads CASSQTSGGQNEQFF. CDR3 nucleotide sequence: TGTGCCAGCAGCCAGACTAGCGGGGGGCAAAATGAGCAGTTCTTC.

V is TRBV29-1 and J is TRBJ2-7; 8 bases line up with TRBD1. Germline V lookup: CDR1 SQVTM, CDR2 ANQGSEA. CDR3 size: 14 residues. V was pared by 3 bases and J by 2 bases, with 6 bases of the junction left unmatched. The CDR3 reads CSVEVGTGPYEQYF. CDR3 nucleotide sequence: TGCAGCGTTGAGGTCGGGACAGGCCCCTACGAGCAGTACTTC.

Here the CDR3 reads CASSPRLRLAGSYNEQFF. DNA of the CDR3: TGTGCCAGCAGCCCGAGGCTCCGACTAGCGGGCTCCTACAATGAGCAGTTCTTC. The chain links TRBV14 to TRBJ2-1; 10 bases agree with TRBD2. V lost 4 bases to trimming and J lost 0 bases; unmatched junction nucleotides: 9. The germline V gene encodes CDR1 SGHDN and CDR2 FVKESK. The CDR3 runs to 18 residues.

The chain links TRBV7-2 to TRBJ2-3, with 9 positions matching TRBD2. From germline, CDR1 is SGHTA and CDR2 FQGNSA. V shed 5 bases and J 6 bases; nucleotides not matched to a gene: 6. This CDR3 has 14 residues. The CDR3 DNA reads as TGTGCCAGCAGCCTCGGACTAGCGTTGGATACGCAGTATTTT. Protein: CASSLGLALDTQYF.

The chain combines TRBV4-1 with TRBJ2-1, with TRBD2 matching over 12 bases. The CDR3 spans 19 residues. Germline V gives CDR1 MGHRA, CDR2 YSYEKL. V was clipped by 0 bases and J by 0 bases; unmatched bases: 6. The CDR3 spells CASSQDYLAGGSSYNEQFF. CDR3 sequence (DNA): TGCGCCAGCAGCCAAGATTACCTAGCGGGAGGGAGCTCCTACAATGAGCAGTTCTTC.